This record covers a single T cell receptor (beta chain). CDR3 length: 14 residues. V was clipped by 3 bases and J by 3 bases, with 11 bases between them. In germline, CDR1 is KGHSH, CDR2 LQKENI. Primers for the PCR totalled 60 Vbeta and 13 Jbeta. Libraries were prepared by immunoSEQ multiplex PCR; TCRdb keeps only in-frame clonotypes and omits some of them. This sample's table reports fewer than 85,000 clones. This entry is derived from a study of cytomegalovirus exposure and HLA in healthy donors. The receptor's source is a female donor in good health and CMV-seropositive. The genes are TRBV18 and TRBJ2-5, with D possibly matching TRBD1 (5 bases). Sequenced sample: PBMCs. The CDR3 DNA follows: TGTGCCAGCTCACCTCGACAGACCGAAGAGACCCAGTACTTC. Translating gives CASSPRQTEETQYF.